This TCR beta chain is drawn from a study of T-cell memory formation after mild COVID-19. Using its own MiXCR run on the 5' RACE reads, TCRdb lists one record per CDR3 protein. The table lists about 260,000 distinct CDR3 sequences, 8% to 10% of them singletons. Unmatched junction bases numbered 5, after V lost 0 bases and J lost 3 bases. The CDR3 contains 16 residues. In germline, CDR1 is MNHEY, CDR2 SVGAGI. The sequence was collected from a man aged 18 to 29 who had mild COVID-19 (a few samples of this study predate the infection). Cell type and time point are not known. The sample taken for sequencing was PBMCs or a T cell subset sorted from them (not recorded which). The chain uses TRBV6-5 and TRBJ2-7, with TRBD2 identical over 10 bases. Here the CDR3 reads CASSYSLAGAFYEQYF. CDR3 DNA sequence: TGTGCCAGCAGTTACTCTCTAGCGGGGGCCTTCTACGAGCAGTACTTC.